These T cell receptor beta chains were read from a single sample in a study of blood T cell repertoires in COVID-19. TCRdb's copy holds only in-frame clones and misses some; the assay was immunoSEQ multiplex PCR. The repertoire has 300,000 to 350,000 clones, roughly 87% of them found once; the top ten carry approximately 0.99%. Sequenced sample: PBMCs or T cells enriched from blood (not recorded which). The receptors were sampled from a woman in her twenties or thirties who had recovered from COVID-19. Each CDR3 is given with its conserved first and last residue. D genes are given only for firm matches. Not all rows give a size; the values are once, few, many and, for expanded clones, a class.

abundance	v_gene	d_gene	j_gene	CDR3nt	CDR3aa
-	TRBV7-8	-	TRBJ1-6	TGTGCCAGCAGCGCAGTGGCGGGTCATAATTCACCCCTCCACTTT	CASSAVAGHNSPLHF
-	TRBV18	TRBD1	TRBJ2-7	TGTGCCAGCTCACCAGGGGGACAGGGAATTGTGTACGAGCAGTACTTC	CASSPGGQGIVYEQYF
-	TRBV3-1/TRBV3-2	-	TRBJ1-4	TGTGCCAGCAGCCCGGAAACCGGCGGAACTAATGAAAAACTGTTTTTT	CASSPETGGTNEKLFF
few	TRBV19	-	TRBJ1-6	TGTGCCAGTAGTATAGGAGGACTTCGGGATTCACCCCTCCACTTT	CASSIGGLRDSPLHF
-	TRBV6-1	TRBD1	TRBJ2-7	TGTGCCAGCAGTGTGGCAGGGGGTACCTACGAGCAGTACTTC	CASSVAGGTYEQYF
-	TRBV19	TRBD1	TRBJ1-5	TGTGCCAGTAGCCAATCGACAGGGTATCAGCCCCAGCATTTT	CASSQSTGYQPQHF
-	TRBV19	TRBD1	TRBJ2-2	TGTGCCAGTAGTACCGGGTTGACGGGACAGTGGTCCGGGGAGCTGTTTTTT	CASSTGLTGQWSGELFF
once	TRBV12-3/TRBV12-4	-	TRBJ1-2	TGTGCCAGCAGTTTAGACAGACAATATGGCTACACCTTC	CASSLDRQYGYTF
-	TRBV20-1	-	TRBJ1-2	TGCAGTGCTAAAGTACTTGGTGGCTACACCTTC	CSAKVLGGYTF
once	TRBV28	-	TRBJ1-2	TGTGCCAGCAGTTTACAGGATCGTAGAGGCTACACCTTC	CASSLQDRRGYTF
-	TRBV25-1	TRBD1	TRBJ1-2	TGTGCCAGCAGTGGCCCACCCGACAGGGTGAAGAGGAGCTATGGCTACACCTTC	CASSGPPDRVKRSYGYTF
few	TRBV15	TRBD1	TRBJ1-6	TGTGCCACCAGCAGGGGGACAGGAAATTCACCCCTCCACTTT	CATSRGTGNSPLHF
-	TRBV14	-	TRBJ2-5	TGTGCCAGCAGCTTAGGGATAGCGTGGGAGACCCAGTACTTC	CASSLGIAWETQYF
-	TRBV29-1	-	TRBJ1-2	TGCAGCGTTGATGGGGAGGCAGGGCAGATCTATGGCTACACCTTC	CSVDGEAGQIYGYTF
few	TRBV5-1	-	TRBJ2-7	TGCGCCAGCAGCTTGAAGGTATCAGGGTTTGGGAACGAGCAGTACTTC	CASSLKVSGFGNEQYF
few	TRBV5-6	TRBD1	TRBJ1-2	TGTGCCAGCAGCCCCCAGACAGGGTCCTATGGCTACACCTTC	CASSPQTGSYGYTF
-	TRBV10-3	-	TRBJ1-5	TGTGCCATCAACTCAGGATATAGCAATCAGCCCCAGCATTTT	CAINSGYSNQPQHF
once	TRBV2	-	TRBJ2-5	TGTGCCAGCAGTGGAGGGTTTTGGGAGACCCAGTACTTC	CASSGGFWETQYF
-	TRBV29-1	TRBD1	TRBJ2-3	TGCAGCGTTGGAGGACAGGCGGCCGTAGATACGCAGTATTTT	CSVGGQAAVDTQYF
once	TRBV28	-	TRBJ2-3	TGTGCCAGCAGTTTCCCCCTTCAGGTGGGGGGGCGGACAGATACGCAGTATTTT	CASSFPLQVGGRTDTQYF
-	TRBV11-2	-	TRBJ1-2	TGTGCCAGCAGCTTCACAGGGAGACAAAGCTATGGCTACACCTTC	CASSFTGRQSYGYTF
-	TRBV6-5	-	TRBJ1-1	TGTGCCAGCACCAAGGGGGTCTTGAACACTGAAGCTTTCTTT	CASTKGVLNTEAFF
few	TRBV4-3	-	TRBJ1-6	TGCGCCAGCAGCCAAGAAGGGGATTCACCCCTCCACTTT	CASSQEGDSPLHF
-	TRBV6-5	-	TRBJ2-3	TGTGCCAGCCGGACTCGACGCACAGATACGCAGTATTTT	CASRTRRTDTQYF
-	TRBV10-2	TRBD1	TRBJ1-2	TGCGCCAGCAGTGAGGGGACAGACCCCTATGGCTACACCTTC	CASSEGTDPYGYTF
-	TRBV14	-	TRBJ1-2	TGTGCCAGCAGCCAAGATTTGAGCCGCGGGGGTATTGGCTACACCTTC	CASSQDLSRGGIGYTF
-	TRBV2	TRBD1	TRBJ1-6	TGTGCCAGCAGTGAACTAGGACAGGGATACTCACCCCTCCACTTT	CASSELGQGYSPLHF
few	TRBV6-5	TRBD2	TRBJ2-5	TGTGCCAGCAGTTACACGCGGGGGGGCTCGGATGAGACCCAGTACTTC	CASSYTRGGSDETQYF
-	TRBV7-6	-	TRBJ1-6	TGTGCCAGCAGCTTAGCGGGGGGGCAGATTAATTCACCCCTCCACTTT	CASSLAGGQINSPLHF
-	TRBV5-4	-	TRBJ2-3	TGTGCCAGCAGCTTCGTCGGGTTGACAGATACGCAGTATTTT	CASSFVGLTDTQYF
-	TRBV24-1	TRBD2	TRBJ2-2	TGTGCCACTTCGGGCGGGGGGACTTACACCGGGGAGCTGTTTTTT	CATSGGGTYTGELFF
-	TRBV19	-	TRBJ1-4	TGTGCCAGTAGTTTAACAGGGTTTCCGGCTAATGAAAAACTGTTTTTT	CASSLTGFPANEKLFF
-	TRBV25-1	TRBD1	TRBJ1-3	TGTGCCAGCAGTGGGGACAGGGTCGTTAAATCTGGAAACACCATATATTTT	CASSGDRVVKSGNTIYF
-	TRBV7-8	TRBD2	TRBJ2-3	TGTGCCAGCAGCACTTATAGCGGGGGTGGGGCAGATACGCAGTATTTT	CASSTYSGGGADTQYF
-	TRBV5-1	TRBD1	TRBJ1-2	TGCGCCAGCAGCTGGGACACGACAGGGGGCTATGGCTACACCTTC	CASSWDTTGGYGYTF
-	TRBV4-3	-	TRBJ2-5	TGCGCCAGCAGCCAGGTCGGTGCGTTTGAGGGAGAGACCCAGTACTTC	CASSQVGAFEGETQYF
-	TRBV5-4	-	TRBJ1-5	TGTGCCAGCAGCCCGGAGCCTACCAATCAGCCCCAGCATTTT	CASSPEPTNQPQHF
-	TRBV28	TRBD2	TRBJ2-3	TGTGCCAGCAGTCCCGGGACTAGCGGGGGATCGTACACAGATACGCAGTATTTT	CASSPGTSGGSYTDTQYF
-	TRBV4-1	-	TRBJ1-5	TGCGCCAGCAGCCCGACCCCGGGACACCAAAGGGGATATAGCAATCAGCCCCAGCATTTT	CASSPTPGHQRGYSNQPQHF
-	TRBV7-8	TRBD1	TRBJ1-5	TGTGCCAGCAGCTCCTCCAGGGGGTTTAGCAATCAGCCCCAGCATTTT	CASSSSRGFSNQPQHF
few	TRBV28	-	TRBJ1-2	TGTGCCAGCAGTTTGCCAGGGGCGGATGGCTACACCTTC	CASSLPGADGYTF
-	TRBV30	-	TRBJ2-1	TGTGCCTGGAGTGAAAGGGAGGAACTAGTGATGTACGGGCAGTTCTTC	CAWSEREELVMYGQFF
few	TRBV5-4	TRBD1	TRBJ1-3	TGTGCCAGCAGCCTGATGGACAGGGGGAACACCATATATTTT	CASSLMDRGNTIYF
-	TRBV19	TRBD1	TRBJ2-7	TGTGCCAGTAGTATGACGGCGACAGGGGACTACGAGCAGTACTTC	CASSMTATGDYEQYF
-	TRBV2	-	TRBJ1-1	TGTGCCAGCAGTCAGGTTCTCAACACTGAAGCTTTCTTT	CASSQVLNTEAFF
-	TRBV5-6	TRBD1	TRBJ2-2	TGTGCCAGCAGCTTCTGGGGACAGCCGAACACCGGGGAGCTGTTTTTT	CASSFWGQPNTGELFF
few	TRBV6-6	-	TRBJ2-4	TGTGCCAGCAGTCCCTATGTGGGCCAGGCGCGGGTAGATAGAGCCAAAAACATTCAGTACTTC	CASSPYVGQARVDRAKNIQYF
-	TRBV5-1	-	TRBJ2-5	TGCGCCAGCAGCATAAACAGGGGAGGTACGGAGACCCAGTACTTC	CASSINRGGTETQYF